Detailed here is one T cell receptor (beta chain). Antigen specificity is unknown. This record comes from a study of cytotoxic CD8 clonotypes in ibrutinib-treated CLL. Study observations and caveats: The times at which samples were taken varied between sustained-remission and progressing patients.

Trimming cost V 0 bases and J 4 bases, with 13 bases left between them. The CDR3 is 15 residues long. CDR1 and CDR2 from the germline V gene are LGHNA and YSLEER. TCRdb keeps only in-frame clones here, not all; method: immunoSEQ multiplex PCR. The data contain about 130,000 clones, approximately 80% of them seen just once; the ten biggest clones take up 9.5% to 15%. The sequenced sample was PBMCs, obtained after 12 months of ibrutinib treatment. The chain is built from TRBV4-3 and TRBJ2-7; maybe TRBD2 (6 bases). The receptor's source is a human donor with chronic lymphocytic leukemia. The CDR3 sequence: CASSQDRGLRYEQYF. In DNA, the CDR3 is TGCGCCAGCAGCCAAGATAGGGGACTTAGATACGAGCAGTACTTC.